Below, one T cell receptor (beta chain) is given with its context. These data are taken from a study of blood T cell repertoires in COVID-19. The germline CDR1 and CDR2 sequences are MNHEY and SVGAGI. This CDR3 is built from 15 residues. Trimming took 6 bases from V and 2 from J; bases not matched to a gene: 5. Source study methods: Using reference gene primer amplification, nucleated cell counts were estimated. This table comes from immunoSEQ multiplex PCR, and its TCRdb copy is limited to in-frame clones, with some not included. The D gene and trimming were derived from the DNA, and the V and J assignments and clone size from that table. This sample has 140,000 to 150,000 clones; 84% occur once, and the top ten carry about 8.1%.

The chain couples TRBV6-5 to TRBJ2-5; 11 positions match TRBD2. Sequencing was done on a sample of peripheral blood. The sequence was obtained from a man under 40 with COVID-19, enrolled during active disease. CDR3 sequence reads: CASSPTSGEQETQYF. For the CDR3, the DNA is TGTGCCAGCAGCCCGACTAGCGGGGAACAAGAGACCCAGTACTTC.